This T cell receptor (beta chain) was sequenced for a study of monozygotic twins with inflammatory bowel disease. The length of the CDR3 is 15 residues. CDR1 LGHDT and CDR2 YNNKEL come from the germline V gene (reference sequence). Study outcomes and limitations: Inverse Simpson values showed less TCRbeta diversity in IBD patients than in their healthy co-twins. The authors found no support for a single strong IBD-associated signal or clonotype. People with IBD had fewer clonotypes in common with others than healthy twins did, especially with disease activity.

Template switching was used to attach UMIs, which incorporated a 6-nucleotide sample barcode. TCRdb reprocessed the 5' RACE reads and reports one entry per CDR3 protein, with no DNA. The sample data list fewer than 350,000 distinct CDR3 sequences. Details on this clonotype: Its antigen is undetermined.

This TCR derives from a human donor with ulcerative colitis or Crohn's disease, or a healthy co-twin of an affected twin (not recorded which). The sequencing input was blood. J is TRBJ2-4 and V is TRBV3-1; TCRdb lists TRBD1, though no DNA is available to test this call. CDR3 loop: CASSLQSIGGNIQYF.